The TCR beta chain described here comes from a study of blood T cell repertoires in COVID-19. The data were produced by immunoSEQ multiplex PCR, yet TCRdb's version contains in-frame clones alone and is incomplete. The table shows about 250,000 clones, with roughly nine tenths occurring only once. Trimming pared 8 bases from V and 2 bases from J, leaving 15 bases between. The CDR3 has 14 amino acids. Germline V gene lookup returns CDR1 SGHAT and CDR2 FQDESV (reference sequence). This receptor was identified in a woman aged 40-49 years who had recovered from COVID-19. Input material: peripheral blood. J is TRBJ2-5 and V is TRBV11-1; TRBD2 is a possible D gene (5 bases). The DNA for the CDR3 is TGTGCCAGCGGCGACTGGCGGGCGCAAGAGACCCAGTACTTC. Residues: CASGDWRAQETQYF. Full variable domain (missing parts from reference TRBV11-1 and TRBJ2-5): EAEVAQSPRYKITEKSQAVAFWCDPISGHATLYWYRQILGQGPELLVQFQDESVVDDSQLPKDRFSAERLKGVDSTLKIQPAELGDSAMYLCASGDWRAQETQYFGPGTRLLVL.